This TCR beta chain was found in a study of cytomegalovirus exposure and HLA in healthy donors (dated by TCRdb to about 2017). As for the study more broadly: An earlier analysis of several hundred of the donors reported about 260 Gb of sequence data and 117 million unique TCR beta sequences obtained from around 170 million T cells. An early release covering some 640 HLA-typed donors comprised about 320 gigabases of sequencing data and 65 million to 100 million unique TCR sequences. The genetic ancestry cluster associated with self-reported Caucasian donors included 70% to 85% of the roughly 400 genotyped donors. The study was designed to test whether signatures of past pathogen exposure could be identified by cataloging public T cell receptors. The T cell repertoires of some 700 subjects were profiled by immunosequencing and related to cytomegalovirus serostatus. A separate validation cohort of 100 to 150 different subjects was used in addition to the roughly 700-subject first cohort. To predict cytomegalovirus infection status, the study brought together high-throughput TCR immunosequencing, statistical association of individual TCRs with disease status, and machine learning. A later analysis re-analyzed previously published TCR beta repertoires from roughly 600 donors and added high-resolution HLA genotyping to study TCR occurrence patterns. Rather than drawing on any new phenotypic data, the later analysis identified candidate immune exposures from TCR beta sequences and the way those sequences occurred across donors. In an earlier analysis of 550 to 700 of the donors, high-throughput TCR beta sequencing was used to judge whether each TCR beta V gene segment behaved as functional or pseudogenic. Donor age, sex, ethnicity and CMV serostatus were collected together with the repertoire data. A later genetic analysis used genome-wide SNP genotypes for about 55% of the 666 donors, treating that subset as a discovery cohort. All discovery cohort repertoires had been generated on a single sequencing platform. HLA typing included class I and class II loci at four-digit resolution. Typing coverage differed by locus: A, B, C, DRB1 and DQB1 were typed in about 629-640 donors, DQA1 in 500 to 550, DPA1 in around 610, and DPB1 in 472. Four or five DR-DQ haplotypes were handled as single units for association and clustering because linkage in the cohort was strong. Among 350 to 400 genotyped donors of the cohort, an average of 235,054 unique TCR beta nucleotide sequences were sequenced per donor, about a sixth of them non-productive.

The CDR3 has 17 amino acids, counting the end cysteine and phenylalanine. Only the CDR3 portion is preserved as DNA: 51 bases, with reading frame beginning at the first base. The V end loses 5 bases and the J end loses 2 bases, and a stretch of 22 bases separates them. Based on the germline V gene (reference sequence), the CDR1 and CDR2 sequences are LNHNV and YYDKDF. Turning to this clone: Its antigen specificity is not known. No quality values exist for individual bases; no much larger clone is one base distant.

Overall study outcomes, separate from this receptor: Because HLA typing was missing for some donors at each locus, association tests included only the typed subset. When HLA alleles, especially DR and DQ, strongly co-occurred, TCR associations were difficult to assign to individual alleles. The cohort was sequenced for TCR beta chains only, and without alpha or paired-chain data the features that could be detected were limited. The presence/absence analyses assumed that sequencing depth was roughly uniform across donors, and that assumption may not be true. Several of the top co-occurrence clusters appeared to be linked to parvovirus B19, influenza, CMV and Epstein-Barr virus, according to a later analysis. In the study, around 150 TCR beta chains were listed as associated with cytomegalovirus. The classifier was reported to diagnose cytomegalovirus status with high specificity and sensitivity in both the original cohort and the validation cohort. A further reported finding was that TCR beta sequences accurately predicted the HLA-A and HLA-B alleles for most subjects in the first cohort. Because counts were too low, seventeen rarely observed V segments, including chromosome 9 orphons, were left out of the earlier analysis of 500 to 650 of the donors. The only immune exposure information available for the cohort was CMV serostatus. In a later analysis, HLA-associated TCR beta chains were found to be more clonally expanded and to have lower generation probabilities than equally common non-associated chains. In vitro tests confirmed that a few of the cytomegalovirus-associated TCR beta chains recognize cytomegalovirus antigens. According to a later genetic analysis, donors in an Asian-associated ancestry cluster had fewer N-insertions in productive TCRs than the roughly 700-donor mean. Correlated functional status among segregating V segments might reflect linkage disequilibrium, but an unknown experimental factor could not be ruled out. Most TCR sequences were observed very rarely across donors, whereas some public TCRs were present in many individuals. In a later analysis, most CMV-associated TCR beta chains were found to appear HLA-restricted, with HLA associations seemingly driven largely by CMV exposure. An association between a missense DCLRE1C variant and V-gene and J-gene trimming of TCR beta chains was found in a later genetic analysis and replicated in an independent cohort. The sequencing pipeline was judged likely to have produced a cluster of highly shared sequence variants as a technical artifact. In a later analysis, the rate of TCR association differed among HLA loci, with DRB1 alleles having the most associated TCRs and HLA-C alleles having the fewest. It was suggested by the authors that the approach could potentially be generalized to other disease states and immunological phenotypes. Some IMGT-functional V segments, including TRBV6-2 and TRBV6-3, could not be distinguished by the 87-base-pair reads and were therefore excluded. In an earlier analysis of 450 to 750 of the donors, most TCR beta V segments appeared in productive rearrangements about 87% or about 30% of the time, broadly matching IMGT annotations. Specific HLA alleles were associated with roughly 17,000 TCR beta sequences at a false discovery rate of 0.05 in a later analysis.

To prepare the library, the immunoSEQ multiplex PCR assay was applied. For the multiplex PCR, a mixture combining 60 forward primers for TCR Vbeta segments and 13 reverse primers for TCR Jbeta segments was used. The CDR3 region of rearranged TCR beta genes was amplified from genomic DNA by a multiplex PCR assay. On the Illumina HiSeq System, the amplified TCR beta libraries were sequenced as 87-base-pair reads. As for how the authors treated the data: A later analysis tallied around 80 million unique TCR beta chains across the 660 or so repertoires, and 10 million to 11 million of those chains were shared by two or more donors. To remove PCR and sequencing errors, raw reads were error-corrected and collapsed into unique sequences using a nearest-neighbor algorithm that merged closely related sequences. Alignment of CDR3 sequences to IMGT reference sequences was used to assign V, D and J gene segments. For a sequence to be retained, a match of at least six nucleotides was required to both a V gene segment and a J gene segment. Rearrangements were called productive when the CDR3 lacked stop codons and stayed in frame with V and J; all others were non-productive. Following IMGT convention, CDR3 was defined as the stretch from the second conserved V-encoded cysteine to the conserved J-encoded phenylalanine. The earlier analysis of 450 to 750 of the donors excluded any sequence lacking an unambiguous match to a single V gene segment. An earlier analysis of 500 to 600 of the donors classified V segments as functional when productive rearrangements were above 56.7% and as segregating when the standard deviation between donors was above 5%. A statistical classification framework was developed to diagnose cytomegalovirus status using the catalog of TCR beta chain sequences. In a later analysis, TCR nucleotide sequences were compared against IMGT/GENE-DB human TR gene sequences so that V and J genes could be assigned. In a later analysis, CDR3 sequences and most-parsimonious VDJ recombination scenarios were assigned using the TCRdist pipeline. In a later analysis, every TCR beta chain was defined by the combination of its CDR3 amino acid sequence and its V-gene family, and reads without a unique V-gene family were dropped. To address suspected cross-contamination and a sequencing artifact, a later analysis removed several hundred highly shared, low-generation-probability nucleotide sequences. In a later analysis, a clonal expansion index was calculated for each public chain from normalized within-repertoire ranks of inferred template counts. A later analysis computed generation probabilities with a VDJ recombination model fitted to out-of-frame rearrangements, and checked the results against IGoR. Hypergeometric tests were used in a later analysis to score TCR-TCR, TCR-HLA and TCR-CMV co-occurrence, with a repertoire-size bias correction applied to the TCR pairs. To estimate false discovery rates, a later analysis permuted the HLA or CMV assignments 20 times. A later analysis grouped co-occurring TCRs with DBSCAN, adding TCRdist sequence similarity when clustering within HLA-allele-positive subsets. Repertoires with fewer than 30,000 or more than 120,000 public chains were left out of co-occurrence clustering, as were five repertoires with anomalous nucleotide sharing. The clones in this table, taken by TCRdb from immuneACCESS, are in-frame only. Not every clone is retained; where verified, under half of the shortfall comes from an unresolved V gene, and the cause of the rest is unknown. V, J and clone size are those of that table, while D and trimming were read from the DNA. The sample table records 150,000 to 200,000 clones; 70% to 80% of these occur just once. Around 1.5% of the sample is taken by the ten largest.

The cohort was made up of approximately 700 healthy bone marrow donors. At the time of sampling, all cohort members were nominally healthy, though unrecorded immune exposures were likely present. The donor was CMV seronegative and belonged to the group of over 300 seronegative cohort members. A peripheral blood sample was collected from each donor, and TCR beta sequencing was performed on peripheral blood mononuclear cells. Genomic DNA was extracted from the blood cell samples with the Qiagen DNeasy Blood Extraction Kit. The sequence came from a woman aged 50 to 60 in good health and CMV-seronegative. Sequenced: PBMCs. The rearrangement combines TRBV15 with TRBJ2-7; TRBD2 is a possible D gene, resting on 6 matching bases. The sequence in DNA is TGTGCCACCAGCGCGGACCCGGGACTTTTATTGCCCTACGAGCAGTACTTC. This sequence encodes CATSADPGLLLPYEQYF.